This is a list of T cell receptor beta chains from one sample in a study of identical twins. Using its own MiXCR run on the 5' RACE reads, TCRdb lists one record per CDR3 protein. Among about 240,000 distinct CDR3 sequences listed, 10% were seen once. Source material: memory T cells sorted from blood. The receptors derive from a man in his fifties in good health. Both conserved end residues are trimmed from each CDR3.

v_call cdr3_aa
TRBV11-2 ASSSLRPDQGGGYT
TRBV4-1 ASSRGHPNTGELF
TRBV7-8 ASSLAPDGGGSYEQY
TRBV6-1 ASRKWTSGDNEQF
TRBV20-1 SASASGRGLGQY
TRBV20-1 SGAGMNTEAF
TRBV4-3 ASSRRWGSGANVLT
TRBV10-3 AISDGIGGETQY
TRBV5-5 ASSLWREPYEQY
TRBV7-2 ASSLSTGINQPQH
TRBV20-1 SAPGLTYNEQF
TRBV29-1 SVVREVTEAF
TRBV28 ASLNSGTHEQY
TRBV6-1 ASSRGLVTLETQY
TRBV28 ASSLILGQGNSPLH
TRBV4-2 ASSQVVGEETQY
TRBV29-1 SVLSTGGAAQY
TRBV9 ASNADPLNYNEQF
TRBV28 ASSSAGVLEQY
TRBV4-3 ASSTEDPYEQY
TRBV20-1 SATGTALMEPQH
TRBV20-1 SARYVYPRETQY
TRBV4-3 ASSQDRANYGYT
TRBV11-2 ASSPNPLPALGYNEQF
TRBV15 ATSTTGYYGYT
TRBV5-1 ASSLDPDTEAF
TRBV6-5 ASSYPGTGVETQY
TRBV5-1 ASSPTGGELEAF
TRBV4-1 ASSQMDRGPGNTIY
TRBV7-2 ASSDRNSNQPQH
TRBV10-3 AISETRYEQF
TRBV20-1 SARDPGVPNEKLF
TRBV10-3 AISAVDKGELF
TRBV6-2/TRBV6-3 ASRAGTRNSPLH
TRBV6-2/TRBV6-3 ASGPGGAPARVGELF
TRBV11-2 ASSSGGTRQETQY
TRBV3-1 ASSQGRTKSYEQY
TRBV18 ASSPPGSGLGTGELF
TRBV7-2 ASSLEAGNSPLH
TRBV29-1 SVQTRGASGRAGTDTQY
TRBV20-1 SAPGLADYNEQF